The sequence of this T cell receptor beta chain was determined in a study of Tregs in tolerant kidney transplant recipients. Study outcomes and limitations: Few patients were studied, so findings need validation in larger groups. Biological reproducibility was not directly addressed, but technical replication error appeared minimal.

With 4 bases clipped from V and 4 bases from J, the junction kept 2 bases outside the gene matches. The CDR3 loop spans 14 amino acids. Germline V gene data show CDR1 as SGHNT and CDR2 as YENEEA. About this clone itself: The antigen is undetermined.

Unstimulated Tregs (CD4+CD25+CD127-) and CD4+CD25- non-Tregs were sorted from PBMCs. Assay used: immunoSEQ multiplex PCR; TCRdb lists only in-frame clones, some missing. The repertoire holds some 88,000 clones, with about 92% as singletons. The chain couples TRBV11-3 to TRBJ2-4, with TRBD1 matching 9 bases. The sequencing sample was made of CD8+ T cells from blood. This sequence originates from a human donor in good health. CDR3 protein: CASSSGQGKNIQYF. As DNA, the CDR3 is TGTGCCAGCAGCTCCGGACAGGGGAAAAACATTCAGTACTTC.